This record covers a single TCR beta chain. Profiling relied on immunoSEQ multiplex PCR, and the TCRdb table lists in-frame clones only, not all of them. The sample yields about 160,000 clones, about four fifths seen once. The data derive from a study of blood T cell repertoires in COVID-19. In the study overall: In each case, the material was cDNA or gDNA derived from T cells, B-cell-depleted T cells, or PBMCs.

The CDR3 spans 14 residues. Deletions cut 6 bases from V and 3 bases from J, with 15 bases between. CDR1 is SNHLY and CDR2 is FYNNEI in the germline V gene. Material: peripheral blood. This chain uses TRBV2 with TRBJ2-7, with unresolved D. The clonotype was recovered from a man between 70 and 80 years old who had recovered from COVID-19. The CDR3 coding sequence is TGTGCCAGCAGCGCCCCGCAGTTAAACTACGAGCAGTACTTC. Encoded protein: CASSAPQLNYEQYF. Full variable domain (rest looked up from reference TRBV2 and TRBJ2-7): EPEVTQTPSHQVTQMGQEVILRCVPISNHLYFYWYRQILGQKVEFLVSFYNNEISEKSEIFDDQFSVERPDGSNFTLKIRSTKLEDSAMYFCASSAPQLNYEQYFGPGTRLTVT.